The sequence of this TCR beta chain was determined in a study of Ad26.COV2.S vaccination and SARS-CoV-2 variants. General study results and limits: Possible underestimation of total T cell responses by the TCR breadth and depth analyses was noted.

This clone is a singleton in its sample. Its antigen is unidentified. Specified treatment: about 20 received Ad26.COV2.S at low or high dose, single or two shots; five or six received placebo; per-sample allocation not given. Day 63 after the first vaccine or placebo injection was the time point for sampling. Clones were read by immunoSEQ multiplex PCR, and TCRdb kept only the in-frame ones, dropping some. The repertoire holds about 450,000 clones, about 88% seen once, with 2% to 3% in the top ten. Trimming shortened V by 1 base and J by 4 bases, and 7 bases separated the two germline ends. CDR3 size: 13 residues. CDR1 LNHNV and CDR2 YYDKDF come from the germline V gene (reference sequence).

J is TRBJ1-2 and V is TRBV15; D is undetermined. The clonotype was recovered from a person between 18 and 60 years old who received the Ad26.COV2.S COVID-19 vaccine or a placebo. Here the sequenced sample was peripheral blood, taken in a trial of Ad26.COV2.S vaccine versus placebo. The CDR3 nucleotides read TGTGCCACCAGCAGAGGTCGGTCCTATGGCTACACCTTC. Translated: CATSRGRSYGYTF.